This T cell receptor (beta chain) was retrieved from a study of shared clonotypes between healthy human individuals. With regard to this clone: Its antigen is undetermined.

Study findings and constraints: Limitation of the genetic and exposure-history diversity represented came from the few donors. It was anticipated that sequencing depth would influence how many clonotypes donors shared. The rarefaction results pointed to incomplete sorted-subset sequencing despite large depth.

Method: immunoSEQ multiplex PCR; TCRdb's copy keeps in-frame clones and lacks some. The data show 1,500,000 or so clones, approximately 98.5% seen once. Unmatched junction bases numbered 6, after V lost 6 bases and J lost 8 bases. The length of the CDR3 is 14 residues. Per the germline V gene, CDR1 is SGHNT and CDR2 is YENEEA. CD45RA-negative memory and CD45RA+ naive subsets were split from the CD4+ cells. The rearrangement joins TRBV11-3 to TRBJ2-1; 11 bases are shared with TRBD2. This receptor was identified in a man aged 30-40 years in good health. The sequencing input was naive CD4+ T cells sorted from blood. Regarding subset: CD45RA+ positively selected. The CDR3 reads CASSLAGGSDEQFF. CDR3 DNA sequence: TGTGCCAGCAGTCTAGCGGGAGGCAGCGATGAGCAGTTCTTC.